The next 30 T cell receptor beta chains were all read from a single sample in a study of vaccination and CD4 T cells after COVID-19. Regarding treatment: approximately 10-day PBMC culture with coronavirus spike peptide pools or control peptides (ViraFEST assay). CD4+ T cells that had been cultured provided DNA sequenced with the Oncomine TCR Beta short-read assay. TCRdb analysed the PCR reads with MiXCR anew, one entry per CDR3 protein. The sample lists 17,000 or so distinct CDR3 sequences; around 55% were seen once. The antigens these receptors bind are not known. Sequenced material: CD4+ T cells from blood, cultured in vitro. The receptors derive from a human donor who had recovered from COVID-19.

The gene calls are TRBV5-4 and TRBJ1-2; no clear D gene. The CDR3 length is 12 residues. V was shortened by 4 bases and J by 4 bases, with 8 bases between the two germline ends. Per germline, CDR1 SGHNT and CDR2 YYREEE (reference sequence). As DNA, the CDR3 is TGTGCCAGCAGCCTCCCGGGCTATGGCTACACCTTC. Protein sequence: CASSLPGYGYTF.

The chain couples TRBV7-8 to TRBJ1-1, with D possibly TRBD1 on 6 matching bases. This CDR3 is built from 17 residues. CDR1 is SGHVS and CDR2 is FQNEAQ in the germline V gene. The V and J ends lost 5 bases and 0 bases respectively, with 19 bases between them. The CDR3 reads CASSQGTLRSLNTEAFF. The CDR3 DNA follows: TGTGCCAGCAGCCAAGGGACACTCAGGAGTTTGAACACTGAAGCTTTCTTT. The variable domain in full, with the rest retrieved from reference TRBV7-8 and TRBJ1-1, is GAGVSQSPRYKVAKRGQDVALRCDPISGHVSLFWYQQALGQGPEFLTYFQNEAQLDKSGLPSDRFFAERPEGSVSTLKIQRTQQEDSAVYLCASSQGTLRSLNTEAFFGQGTRLTVV.

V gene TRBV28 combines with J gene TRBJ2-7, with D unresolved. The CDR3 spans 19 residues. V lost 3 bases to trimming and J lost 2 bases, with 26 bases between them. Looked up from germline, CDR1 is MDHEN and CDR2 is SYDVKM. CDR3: CASSFFFSPRVLQTYEQYF. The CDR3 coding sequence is TGTGCCAGCAGTTTCTTTTTCTCCCCCCGGGTCCTTCAGACCTACGAGCAGTACTTC.

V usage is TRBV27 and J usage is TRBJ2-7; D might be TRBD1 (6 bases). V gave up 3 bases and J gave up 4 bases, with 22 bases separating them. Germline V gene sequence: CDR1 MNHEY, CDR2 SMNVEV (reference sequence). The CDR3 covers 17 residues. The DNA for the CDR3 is TGTGCCAGCAGTTTCGGGTTCGTGAGAAGGGGGAGATACGAGCAGTACTTC. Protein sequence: CASSFGFVRRGRYEQYF.

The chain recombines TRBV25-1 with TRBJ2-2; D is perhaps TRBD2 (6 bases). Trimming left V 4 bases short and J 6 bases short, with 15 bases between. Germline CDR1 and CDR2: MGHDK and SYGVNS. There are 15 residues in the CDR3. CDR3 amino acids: CASSARLGDAGELFF. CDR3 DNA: TGTGCCAGCAGTGCTAGACTAGGAGACGCCGGGGAGCTGTTTTTT.

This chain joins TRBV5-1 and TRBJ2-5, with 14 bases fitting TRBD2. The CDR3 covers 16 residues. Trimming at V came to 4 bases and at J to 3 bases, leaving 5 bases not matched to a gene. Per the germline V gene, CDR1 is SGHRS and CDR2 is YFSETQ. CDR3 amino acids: CASSVGLAGGKETQYF. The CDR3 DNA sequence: TGCGCCAGCAGCGTCGGACTAGCGGGAGGCAAAGAGACCCAGTACTTC.

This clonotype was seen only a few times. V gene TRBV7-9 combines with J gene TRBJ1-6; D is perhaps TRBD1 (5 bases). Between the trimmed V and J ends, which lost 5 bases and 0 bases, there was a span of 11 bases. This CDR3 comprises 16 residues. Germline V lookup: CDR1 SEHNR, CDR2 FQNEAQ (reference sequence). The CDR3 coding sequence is TGTGCCAGCAGCGGTCGGGGGATCTCCTATAATTCACCCCTCCACTTT. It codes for CASSGRGISYNSPLHF.

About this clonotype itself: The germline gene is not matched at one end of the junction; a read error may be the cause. The CDR3: CASSESVDYGYTF. Here the CDR3 DNA reads TGCGCCAGCAGTGAGTCAGTAGACTATGGCTACACCTTC. This chain uses TRBV6-1 with TRBJ1-2; D uncertain. This CDR3 region has 13 residues. Looked up from germline, CDR1 is MNHNS and CDR2 is SASEGT.

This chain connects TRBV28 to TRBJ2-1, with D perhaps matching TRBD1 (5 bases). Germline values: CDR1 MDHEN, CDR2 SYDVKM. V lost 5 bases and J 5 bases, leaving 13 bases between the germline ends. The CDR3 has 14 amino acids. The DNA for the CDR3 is TGTGCCAGCAGTGCACCGACAGTACACAATGAGCAGTTCTTC. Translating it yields CASSAPTVHNEQFF.

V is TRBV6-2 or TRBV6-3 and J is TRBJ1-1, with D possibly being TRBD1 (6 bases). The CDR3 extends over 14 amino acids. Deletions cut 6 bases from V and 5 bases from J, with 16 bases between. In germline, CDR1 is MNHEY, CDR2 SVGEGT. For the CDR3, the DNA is TGTGCCAGCAGGTCCGGGACACCGGTTACTGAAGCTTTCTTT. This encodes CASRSGTPVTEAFF.

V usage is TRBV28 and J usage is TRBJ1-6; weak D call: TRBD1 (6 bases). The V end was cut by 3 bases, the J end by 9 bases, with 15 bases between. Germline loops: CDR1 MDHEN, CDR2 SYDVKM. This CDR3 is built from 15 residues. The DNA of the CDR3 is TGTGCCAGCAGTTTTGGGACATTAGAGGGTTCACCCCTCCACTTT. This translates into CASSFGTLEGSPLHF.

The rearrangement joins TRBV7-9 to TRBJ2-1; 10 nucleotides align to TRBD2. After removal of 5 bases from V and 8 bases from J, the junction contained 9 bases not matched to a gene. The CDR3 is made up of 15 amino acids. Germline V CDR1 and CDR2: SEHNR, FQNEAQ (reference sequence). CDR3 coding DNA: TGTGCCAGCAGCCACGCGCTAGCGGGAGTATATGAGCAGTTCTTC. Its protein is CASSHALAGVYEQFF.

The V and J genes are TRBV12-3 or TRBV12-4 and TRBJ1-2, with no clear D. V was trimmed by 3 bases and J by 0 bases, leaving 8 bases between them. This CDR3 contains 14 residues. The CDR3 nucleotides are TGTGCCAGCAGTTTGAAGTTAGCTAACTATGGCTACACCTTC. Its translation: CASSLKLANYGYTF.

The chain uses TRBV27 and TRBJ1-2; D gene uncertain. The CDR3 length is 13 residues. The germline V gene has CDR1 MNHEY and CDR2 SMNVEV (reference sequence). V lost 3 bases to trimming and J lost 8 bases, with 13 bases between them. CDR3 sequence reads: CASSFGVHGGYTF. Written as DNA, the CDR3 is TGTGCCAGCAGTTTTGGGGTACACGGGGGCTACACCTTC.

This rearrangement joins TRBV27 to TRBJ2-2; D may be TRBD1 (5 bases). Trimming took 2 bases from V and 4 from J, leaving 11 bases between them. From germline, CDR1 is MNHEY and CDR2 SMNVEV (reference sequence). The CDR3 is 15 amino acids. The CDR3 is CASSLQGASTGELFF. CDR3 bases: TGTGCCAGCAGTTTACAAGGGGCGAGCACCGGGGAGCTGTTTTTT.

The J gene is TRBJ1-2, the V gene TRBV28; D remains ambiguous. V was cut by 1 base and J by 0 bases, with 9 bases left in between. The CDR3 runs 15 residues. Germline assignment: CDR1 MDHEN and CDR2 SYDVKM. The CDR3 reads CASSLSGIANYGYTF. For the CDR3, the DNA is TGTGCCAGCAGTTTATCAGGCATAGCTAACTATGGCTACACCTTC.

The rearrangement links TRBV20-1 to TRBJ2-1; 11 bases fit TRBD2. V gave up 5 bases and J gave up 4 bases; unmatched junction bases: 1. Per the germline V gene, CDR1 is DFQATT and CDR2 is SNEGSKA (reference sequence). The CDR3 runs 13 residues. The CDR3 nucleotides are TGCAGTGCTGGGACTAGCGGATACAATGAGCAGTTCTTC. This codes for CSAGTSGYNEQFF.

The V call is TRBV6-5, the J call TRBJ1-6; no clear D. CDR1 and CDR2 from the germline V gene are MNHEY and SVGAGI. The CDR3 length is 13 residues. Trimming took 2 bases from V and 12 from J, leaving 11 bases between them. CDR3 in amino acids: CASSYGRREPLHF. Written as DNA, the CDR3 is TGTGCCAGCAGTTACGGGCGGAGAGAACCCCTCCACTTT.

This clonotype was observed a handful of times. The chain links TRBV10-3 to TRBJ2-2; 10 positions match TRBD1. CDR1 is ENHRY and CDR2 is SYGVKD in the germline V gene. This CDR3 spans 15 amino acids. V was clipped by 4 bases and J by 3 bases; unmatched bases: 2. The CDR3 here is CAISAGTGDTGELFF. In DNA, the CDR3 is TGTGCCATCAGTGCCGGGACAGGGGACACCGGGGAGCTGTTTTTT.

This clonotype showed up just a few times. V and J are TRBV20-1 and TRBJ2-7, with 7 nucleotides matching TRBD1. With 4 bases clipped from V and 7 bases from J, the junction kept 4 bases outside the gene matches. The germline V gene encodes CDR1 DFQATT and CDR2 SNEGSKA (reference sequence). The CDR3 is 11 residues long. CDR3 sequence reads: CSANHRGEQYF. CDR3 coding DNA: TGCAGTGCTAACCACAGGGGTGAGCAGTACTTC.

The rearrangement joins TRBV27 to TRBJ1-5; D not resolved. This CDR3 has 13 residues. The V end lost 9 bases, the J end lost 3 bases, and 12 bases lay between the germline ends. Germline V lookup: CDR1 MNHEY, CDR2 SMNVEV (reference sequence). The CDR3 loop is CARLSPSNQPQHF. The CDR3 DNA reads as TGTGCCAGGCTATCCCCTTCCAATCAGCCCCAGCATTTT.

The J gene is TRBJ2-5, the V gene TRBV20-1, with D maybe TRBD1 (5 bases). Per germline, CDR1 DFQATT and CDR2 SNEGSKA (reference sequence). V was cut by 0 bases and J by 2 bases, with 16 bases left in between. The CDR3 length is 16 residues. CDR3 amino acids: CSARDRLTVSQETQYF. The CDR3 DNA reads TGCAGTGCTAGAGATCGGTTGACAGTGAGTCAAGAGACCCAGTACTTC.

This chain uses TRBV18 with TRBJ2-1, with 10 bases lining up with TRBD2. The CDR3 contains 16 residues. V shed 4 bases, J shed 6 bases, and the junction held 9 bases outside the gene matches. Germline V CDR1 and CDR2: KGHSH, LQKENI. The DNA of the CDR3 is TGTGCCAGCTCACAACTAGCGGGACGCGGGGGCAATGAGCAGTTCTTC. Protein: CASSQLAGRGGNEQFF.

The CDR3 reads CSAAGLAGELNTGELFF. The CDR3 bases are TGCAGTGCCGCGGGGCTAGCGGGAGAGCTGAACACCGGGGAGCTGTTTTTT. The chain carries TRBV20-1 and TRBJ2-2; 10 bases fit TRBD2. The CDR3 runs 17 residues. Looked up from germline, CDR1 is DFQATT and CDR2 is SNEGSKA (reference sequence). Trimming at V came to 6 bases and at J to 1 base, leaving 11 bases not matched to a gene.

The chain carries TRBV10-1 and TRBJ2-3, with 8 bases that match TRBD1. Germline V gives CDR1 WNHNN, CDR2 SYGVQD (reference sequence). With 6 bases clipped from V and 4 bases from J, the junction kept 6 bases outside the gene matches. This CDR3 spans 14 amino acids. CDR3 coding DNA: TGCGCCAGCAGCCTAGACAGGGGCGCAGATACGCAGTATTTT. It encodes CASSLDRGADTQYF.

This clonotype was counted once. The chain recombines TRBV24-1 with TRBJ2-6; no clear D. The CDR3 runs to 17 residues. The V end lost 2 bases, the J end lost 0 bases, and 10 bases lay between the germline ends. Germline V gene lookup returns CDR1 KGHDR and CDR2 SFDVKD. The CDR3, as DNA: TGTGCCACCAGTGATTCGGCCCTTTTCTCTGGGGCCAACGTCCTGACTTTC. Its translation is CATSDSALFSGANVLTF.

The chain's CDR3 is CASSLADRAGNTIYF. DNA of the CDR3: TGTGCCAGCAGCTTAGCGGACAGGGCTGGAAACACCATATATTTT. The rearrangement links TRBV7-9 to TRBJ1-3; 8 nucleotides match TRBD1. V lost 0 bases and J lost 2; bases outside the gene matches: 0. CDR3 length equals 15 residues. CDR1 SEHNR and CDR2 FQNEAQ come from the germline V gene (reference sequence).

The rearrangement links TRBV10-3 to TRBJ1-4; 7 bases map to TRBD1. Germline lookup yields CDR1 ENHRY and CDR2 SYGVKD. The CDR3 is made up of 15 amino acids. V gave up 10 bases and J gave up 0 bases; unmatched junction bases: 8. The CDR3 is CATGDRAATNEKLFF. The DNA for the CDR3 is TGTGCCACCGGGGACAGAGCAGCAACTAATGAAAAACTGTTTTTT.

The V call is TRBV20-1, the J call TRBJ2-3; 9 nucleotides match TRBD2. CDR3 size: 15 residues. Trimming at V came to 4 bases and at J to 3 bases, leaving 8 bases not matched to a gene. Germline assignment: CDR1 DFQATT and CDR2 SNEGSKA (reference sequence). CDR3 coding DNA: TGCAGTGCTACCCCGTCTAGCGGGAAGACAGATACGCAGTATTTT. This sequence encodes CSATPSSGKTDTQYF.

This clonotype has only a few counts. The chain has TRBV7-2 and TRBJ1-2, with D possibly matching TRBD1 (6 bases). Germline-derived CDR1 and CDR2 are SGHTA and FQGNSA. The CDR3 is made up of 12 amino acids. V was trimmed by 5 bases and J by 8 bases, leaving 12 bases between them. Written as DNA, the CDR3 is TGTGCCAGCAGCCGAACAGGGCAGGGCTACACCTTC. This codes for CASSRTGQGYTF.